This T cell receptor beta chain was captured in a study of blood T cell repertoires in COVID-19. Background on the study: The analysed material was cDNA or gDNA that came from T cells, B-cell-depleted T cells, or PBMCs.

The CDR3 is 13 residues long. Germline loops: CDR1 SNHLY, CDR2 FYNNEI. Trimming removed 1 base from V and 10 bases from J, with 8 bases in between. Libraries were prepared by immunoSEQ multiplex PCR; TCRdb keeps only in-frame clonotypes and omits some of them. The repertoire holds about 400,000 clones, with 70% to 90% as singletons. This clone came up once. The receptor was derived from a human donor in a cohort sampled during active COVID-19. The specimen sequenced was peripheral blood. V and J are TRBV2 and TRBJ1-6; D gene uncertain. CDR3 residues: CASSEGHYSPLHF. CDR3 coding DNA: TGTGCCAGCAGTGAAGGGCATTACTCACCCCTCCACTTT.